This entry features one T cell receptor (beta chain) sequence. Germline-derived CDR1 and CDR2 are SGHRS and YFSETQ. The CDR3 contains 16 residues. After removal of 5 bases from V and 0 bases from J, the junction contained 9 bases not matched to a gene. The data stem from a study of T cell changes during pregnancy in multiple sclerosis. Clones were sequenced by immunoSEQ multiplex PCR, and TCRdb holds only the in-frame ones, with some missing. The sample lists about 67,000 clones, more than 90% seen once, with under 3% in the top ten. This rearrangement joins TRBV5-1 to TRBJ1-1; 8 nucleotides agree with TRBD1. This clonotype was obtained from a female donor with multiple sclerosis, enrolled in a pregnancy study. Sequencing used peripheral blood, obtained in the first trimester of pregnancy. DNA of the CDR3: TGCGCCAGCAGGAAGACAGGGGCCTTAATGAACACTGAAGCTTTCTTT. Translating gives CASRKTGALMNTEAFF.